The 7 T cell receptor beta chains below come from one sample, sequenced in a study of blood T cell repertoires in COVID-19. Data came from immunoSEQ multiplex PCR; TCRdb stores just in-frame clones and leaves some out. The data contain some 150,000 clones, about 79% of them seen just once; the ten biggest clones take up just under 3%. Specimen: PBMCs or T cells enriched from blood (not recorded which). The receptors originated from a woman between 45 and 60 years old who had recovered from COVID-19.

This clone occurred many times. The chain employs TRBV7-3 and TRBJ2-5; TRBD2 matches at 9 bases. The V gene end was trimmed by 0 bases and the J gene end by 2 bases; junction bases not matched to a gene: 4. The CDR3 has 16 residues. CDR1 SGHTA and CDR2 FQGTGA come from the germline V gene. The CDR3 nucleotides are TGTGCCAGCAGCTTAACGGTGACTAGCGGACAAGAGACCCAGTACTTC. Translating it yields CASSLTVTSGQETQYF. The variable domain in full, with the rest retrieved from reference TRBV7-3 and TRBJ2-5, is GAGVSQTPSNKVTEKGKYVELRCDPISGHTALYWYRQSLGQGPEFLIYFQGTGAADDSGLPNDRFFAVRPEGSVSTLKIQRTERGDSAVYLCASSLTVTSGQETQYFGPGTRLLVL.

The rearrangement uses TRBV7-9 and TRBJ2-7; tentatively, D is TRBD1 (6 bases). Per germline, CDR1 SEHNR and CDR2 FQNEAQ (reference sequence). The CDR3 runs to 14 residues. Trimming cost V 5 bases and J 3 bases, with 14 bases left between them. The CDR3 bases are TGTGCCAGCAGCACCGAACAGGGCTACTACGAGCAGTACTTC. This encodes CASSTEQGYYEQYF.

This clone was found once. This rearrangement joins TRBV20-1 to TRBJ1-2, with D unresolved. The V and J ends lost 0 bases and 10 bases respectively, with 3 bases between them. The CDR3 is 9 residues long. Germline-derived CDR1 and CDR2 are DFQATT and SNEGSKA (reference sequence). CDR3 nucleotide sequence: TGCAGTGCTAGAGACATCTACACCTTC. Translation: CSARDIYTF.

The chain links TRBV18 to TRBJ1-2; TRBD1 is a possible D gene (5 bases). Germline V gene sequence: CDR1 KGHSH, CDR2 LQKENI. The CDR3 consists of 12 residues. V gave up 3 bases and J gave up 8 bases, with 10 bases separating them. The CDR3 protein is CASSPGGAGYTF. The CDR3 nucleotides are TGTGCCAGCTCACCTGGCGGGGCCGGCTACACCTTC.

The V call is TRBV27, the J call TRBJ1-1; D unclear. Germline V lookup: CDR1 MNHEY, CDR2 SMNVEV (reference sequence). The CDR3 runs 16 residues. The V end was cut by 0 bases, the J end by 2 bases, with 13 bases between. The CDR3 reads CASSLSSWKRNTEAFF. CDR3 nucleotides: TGTGCCAGCAGTTTATCAAGTTGGAAGCGCAACACTGAAGCTTTCTTT.

This chain joins TRBV6-5 and TRBJ1-2; TRBD1 is a possible D gene (6 bases). CDR1 and CDR2 (germline): MNHEY, SVGAGI. V lost 4 bases, J lost 7 bases, and 16 bases lay in between. The CDR3 length is 14 residues. The CDR3 DNA reads TGTGCCAGCAGTTCAACATGGGACATTCCTGGCTACACCTTC. It yields the protein CASSSTWDIPGYTF.

The chain has TRBV7-9 and TRBJ2-3; D gene unclear. Per the germline V gene, CDR1 is SEHNR and CDR2 is FQNEAQ (reference sequence). CDR3 length: 15 residues. The V and J ends lost 2 bases and 0 bases respectively, with 9 bases between them. CDR3 region: CASSLLGSSTDTQYF. CDR3 DNA sequence: TGTGCCAGCAGCTTATTGGGCAGTAGCACAGATACGCAGTATTTT.